This TCR beta chain derives from a study of T-cell memory formation after mild COVID-19. Study-wide background: Largely donor-specific sequence clusters came from a couple of donors.

Trimming shortened V by 5 bases and J by 6 bases, and 17 bases separated the two germline ends. CDR3 length equals 14 residues. Germline CDR1 is SGHAT and CDR2 is FQNNGV. TCRdb re-called the 5' RACE reads through MiXCR, storing one row per CDR3 protein. Altogether a few hundred thousand distinct CDR3 sequences are present, about a fifth being singletons, with the ten largest covering under 8.5%. V gene TRBV11-2 combines with J gene TRBJ2-7; D is perhaps TRBD1 (7 bases). The sequencing input was PBMCs or a T cell subset sorted from them (not recorded which). The origin of this receptor is an adult woman who had mild COVID-19 (a few samples of this study predate the infection). Cell type and time point are not known. The DNA of the CDR3 is TGTGCCAGCAGCCCCCGAGTCCAGGGGGGCGAGCAGTACTTC. It yields the protein CASSPRVQGGEQYF.